This section outlines one T cell receptor beta chain sequence together with its context. The source of the sample is a study of sequential checkpoint blockade in melanoma. Study at large: Roughly 22 patients had tumor biopsies before treatment and at week 13.

Assay: immunoSEQ multiplex PCR; the TCRdb copy retains only in-frame clones and omits some. The sample has some 10,000 clones; 20% to 30% are singletons. The sample's treatment: randomized to nivolumab then ipilimumab (arm A) or the reverse (arm B). Germline V gene data show CDR1 as KGHSH and CDR2 as LQKENI. The CDR3 covers 15 residues. V shed 6 bases and J shed 0 bases, with 12 bases lying between them. Sequencing was performed on tumor tissue (inferred from file names), taken from a patient given nivolumab and ipilimumab in sequence. The receptor comes from a human donor with melanoma. The V call is TRBV18, the J call TRBJ1-3, with a weak D call TRBD1 (5 bases). CDR3 residues: CASSRGGASGNTIYF. Here the CDR3 DNA reads TGTGCCAGCTCCCGTGGTGGGGCCTCTGGAAACACCATATATTTT.